This TCR beta chain emerged from a study of regulatory T cells in long-lasting Graves disease. Across the whole study: Under 3 months of antithyroid drugs had been taken by newly diagnosed Graves' patients.

Stated time point: newly diagnosed GD, antithyroid drugs for less than 3 months. From PBMCs, RNA was extracted and then used to make the TCR library. This clonotype was counted at least ten times. Its antigen remains unidentified. The V and J ends lost 7 bases and 0 bases, in that order; junction bases with no gene match: 10. This CDR3 comprises 16 residues. Germline V CDR1 and CDR2: SGHRS, YFSETQ. Study-level findings and limits: The persistent group shared fewer than 3,500 public clonotypes, more than the approximately 930 shared by new patients. Thyroid tissue was not studied; only peripheral blood was.

Library construction for TCR beta used iRepertoire HTBI primers and Arm-PCR of CDR3 regions. TCRdb reprocessed the multiplex PCR reads with MiXCR, giving one entry per CDR3 protein. Seen here are 250,000 to 300,000 distinct CDR3 sequences, 18% observed once, and the top ten hold 14%. The same sample was also used in a study of T cells in Graves' hyperthyroidism and ophthalmopathy. As that report states: An absence of ophthalmopathy progression within 18 months meant stable Graves' hyperthyroidism.

The sequence was collected from a woman aged 25 to 45 with Graves disease. The V gene is TRBV5-1, the J gene TRBJ2-1; 7 positions agree with TRBD2. The sample was peripheral blood mononuclear cells (PBMCs), taken at new diagnosis, from a patient treated with antithyroid drugs. The CDR3 sequence is CASQSGDPLSYNEQFF. The CDR3, as DNA: TGCGCCAGCCAGAGCGGGGACCCCCTCTCCTACAATGAGCAGTTCTTC.